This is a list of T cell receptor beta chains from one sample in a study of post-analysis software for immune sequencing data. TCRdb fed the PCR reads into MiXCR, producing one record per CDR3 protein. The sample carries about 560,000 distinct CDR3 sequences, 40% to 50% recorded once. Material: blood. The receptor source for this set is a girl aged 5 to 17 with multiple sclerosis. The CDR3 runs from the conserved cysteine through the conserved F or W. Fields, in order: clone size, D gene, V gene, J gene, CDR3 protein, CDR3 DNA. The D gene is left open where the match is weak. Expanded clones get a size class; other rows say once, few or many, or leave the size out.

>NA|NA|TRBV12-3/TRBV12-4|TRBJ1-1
CASSFRTSRTEAFF
TGTGCCAGCAGTTTCCGCACGTCGAGAACTGAAGCTTTCTTT
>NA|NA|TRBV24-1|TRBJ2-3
CATSKRDTSTDTQYF
TGTGCCACCAGTAAGCGGGACACTAGCACAGATACGCAGTATTTT
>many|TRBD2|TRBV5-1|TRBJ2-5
CASSSVSGGEETQYF
TGCGCCAGCAGCTCCGTCAGCGGGGGGGAAGAGACCCAGTACTTC
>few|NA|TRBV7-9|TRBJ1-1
CASSSGGSTEAFF
TGTGCCAGCAGCAGTGGAGGGTCTACTGAAGCTTTCTTT
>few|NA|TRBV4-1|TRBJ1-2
CASSLLSGDGPYGYTF
TGCGCCAGCAGCCTCCTCTCGGGGGACGGACCATATGGCTACACCTTC
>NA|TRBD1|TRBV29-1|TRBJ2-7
CSAGTGVYEQYF
TGCAGCGCCGGGACAGGGGTCTACGAGCAGTACTTC
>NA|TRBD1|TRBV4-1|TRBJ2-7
CASSFSGQGSYEQYF
TGCGCCAGCAGCTTTTCCGGACAGGGCTCCTACGAGCAGTACTTC
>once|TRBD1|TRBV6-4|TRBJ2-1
CASGDRGNNGQFF
TGTGCCAGCGGGGACAGAGGGAACAATGGGCAGTTCTTC
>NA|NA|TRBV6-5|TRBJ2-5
CASSYSGERETQYF
TGTGCCAGCAGTTACTCAGGGGAAAGGGAGACCCAGTACTTC
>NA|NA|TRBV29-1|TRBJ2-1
CSATQPGVPPYNEQFF
TGCAGCGCTACCCAACCGGGGGTCCCACCATACAATGAGCAGTTCTTC
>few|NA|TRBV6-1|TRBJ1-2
CASRGSFTGSYGYTF
TGTGCCAGCAGGGGGTCTTTTACAGGGAGCTATGGCTACACCTTC
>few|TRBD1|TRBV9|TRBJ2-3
CASSADRGRGNTQYF
TGTGCCAGCAGCGCGGACAGGGGGAGGGGAAATACGCAGTATTTT
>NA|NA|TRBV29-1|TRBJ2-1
CSVEGRHSSYNEQFF
TGCAGCGTTGAAGGGCGGCACTCTTCCTACAATGAGCAGTTCTTC
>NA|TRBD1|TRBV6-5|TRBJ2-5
CASTPRTGEAETQYF
TGTGCCAGCACCCCTCGGACAGGGGAGGCGGAGACCCAGTACTTC
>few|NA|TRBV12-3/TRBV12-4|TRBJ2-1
CASSLAEHNEQFF
TGTGCCAGCAGTTTGGCAGAACACAATGAGCAGTTCTTC
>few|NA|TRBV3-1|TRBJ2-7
CASSQSGGSYEQYF
TGTGCCAGCAGCCAAAGTGGGGGCTCCTACGAGCAGTACTTC
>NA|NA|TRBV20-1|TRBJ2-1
CSARERPVMNEQFF
TGCAGTGCTAGAGAGCGACCCGTGATGAATGAGCAGTTCTTC
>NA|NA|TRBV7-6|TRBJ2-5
CASSLQGKEQYF
TGTGCCAGCAGCTTGCAGGGGAAGGAGCAGTACTTC
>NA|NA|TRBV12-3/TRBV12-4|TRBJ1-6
CASSLRAGRGLHF
TGTGCCAGCAGTTTGAGGGCAGGCAGGGGCCTCCACTTT
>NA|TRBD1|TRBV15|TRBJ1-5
CATSIKQGRGGQPQHF
TGTGCCACCAGCATAAAACAGGGGCGCGGGGGTCAGCCCCAGCATTTT
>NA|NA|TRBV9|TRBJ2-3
CASSVAVTDTQYF
TGTGCCAGCAGCGTAGCCGTCACAGATACGCAGTATTTT
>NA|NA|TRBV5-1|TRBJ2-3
CASSARGATDTQYF
TGCGCCAGCAGCGCTCGAGGGGCCACAGATACGCAGTATTTT
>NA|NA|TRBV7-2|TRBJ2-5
CASSIATGTGRETQYF
TGTGCCAGCAGCATAGCGACGGGAACAGGGCGAGAGACCCAGTACTTC
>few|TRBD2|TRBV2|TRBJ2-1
CASSEVFFGGASENEQFF
TGTGCCAGCAGTGAAGTCTTTTTCGGGGGGGCCTCTGAAAATGAGCAGTTCTTC
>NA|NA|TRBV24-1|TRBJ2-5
CATSDQQLETQYF
TGTGCCACCAGTGACCAACAATTAGAGACCCAGTACTTC
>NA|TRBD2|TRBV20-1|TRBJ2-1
CSADSPAGGSSYNEQFF
TGCAGTGCCGATAGTCCAGCGGGGGGGTCCTCCTACAATGAGCAGTTCTTC
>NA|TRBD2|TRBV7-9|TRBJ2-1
CASSVEREPFF
TGTGCCAGCAGCGTGGAGCGGGAGCCGTTCTTC
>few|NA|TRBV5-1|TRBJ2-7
CASSLDLGLLYEQYF
TGCGCCAGCAGCTTGGATCTAGGGCTTCTCTACGAGCAGTACTTC
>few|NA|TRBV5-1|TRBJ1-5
CASSSWATHQPQHF
TGCGCCAGCAGCTCGTGGGCCACTCATCAGCCCCAGCATTTT
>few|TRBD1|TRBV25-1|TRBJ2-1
CASSESRTGPVDEQFF
TGTGCCAGCAGTGAATCCCGGACAGGCCCCGTCGATGAGCAGTTCTTC
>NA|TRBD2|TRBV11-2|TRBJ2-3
CASNLVSFGGGAADTQYF
TGTGCCAGCAACTTAGTGTCTTTCGGGGGGGGCGCAGCAGATACGCAGTATTTT
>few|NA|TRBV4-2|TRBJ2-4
CASSQVAADNIQYF
TGTGCCAGCAGCCAAGTAGCGGCAGATAACATTCAGTACTTC